Listed here are 22 T cell receptor beta chains from one sample, sequenced in a study of post-analysis software for immune sequencing data (dated by TCRdb to about 2015). On the study overall, not on this receptor specifically: Patients showed significantly higher frequencies than controls for 4 or 5 TRBV segments, among them TRBV5-6, TRBV5-1 and TRBV20-1.

These receptors are not linked to any known antigen. The library was built by means of PCR. The instrument given in TCRdb is Illumina HiSeq 2500. To reduce PCR and sequencing biases, unique molecular identifiers were built into the TCR beta cDNA libraries. TCRdb cleaned the public reads at Q25 with fastp, built clones with MiXCR and kept in-frame beta chains. Under each unique CDR3 protein, matching rows form one entry showing the most common genes and DNA. This sample holds approximately 440,000 distinct CDR3 sequences; around 40% were observed only once. Clones ranked in the top ten supply 12% of the sample. The sequenced sample was blood. The receptors originated from a girl aged 10 to 17 with multiple sclerosis.

This rearrangement joins TRBV7-8 to TRBJ2-3, with 7 bases identical to TRBD2. There are 14 residues in the CDR3. V was clipped by 5 bases and J by 4 bases; unmatched bases: 6. CDR1 is SGHVS, CDR2 FQNEAQ, per germline. The CDR3: CASSGSGGADTQYF. The CDR3 DNA reads TGTGCCAGCAGCGGATCGGGGGGAGCAGATACGCAGTATTTT.

The V gene is TRBV29-1, the J gene TRBJ2-1, with 13 bases aligning to TRBD2. With 6 bases clipped from V and 6 bases from J, the junction kept 5 bases outside the gene matches. Germline V gene lookup returns CDR1 SQVTM and CDR2 ANQGSEA. This CDR3 has 14 amino acids. The CDR3 sequence is CSVPTSGRGNEQFF. CDR3 sequence (DNA): TGCAGCGTGCCTACTAGCGGGAGGGGCAATGAGCAGTTCTTC.

The chain is built from TRBV7-3 and TRBJ1-2, with 10 bases that match TRBD1. Germline CDR1 SGHTA, CDR2 FQGTGA. The V segment lost 5 bases and the J segment 4 bases; nucleotides outside the gene matches: 7. The CDR3 consists of 15 residues. CDR3 nucleotide sequence: TGTGCCAGCAGCCCCGGACAGGGGGTAACCTATGGCTACACCTTC. Translation: CASSPGQGVTYGYTF.

This clonotype has more than one count but fewer than ten. V is TRBV12-3 or TRBV12-4 and J is TRBJ1-5; 12 positions agree with TRBD1. V shed 5 bases and J 6 bases; nucleotides not matched to a gene: 8. The length of the CDR3 is 16 residues. The CDR3 reads CASSVGGTGGFQPQHF. CDR3 nucleotide sequence: TGTGCCAGCAGTGTTGGCGGGACAGGGGGCTTTCAGCCCCAGCATTTT.

The chain has TRBV10-3 and TRBJ1-5; 10 nucleotides line up with TRBD1. Unmatched junction bases numbered 7, after V lost 6 bases and J lost 2 bases. Germline V CDR1 and CDR2: ENHRY, SYGVKD. This CDR3 contains 16 residues. This CDR3 reads CAIRETGTGGNQPQHF. DNA for the CDR3: TGTGCCATCAGGGAAACCGGGACAGGGGGCAATCAGCCCCAGCATTTT.

The chain couples TRBV29-1 to TRBJ2-6, with 10 bases lining up with TRBD2. Germline loops: CDR1 SQVTM, CDR2 ANQGSEA. The CDR3 runs to 16 residues. V gave up 2 bases and J gave up 0 bases; unmatched junction bases: 1. CDR3 region: CSVETSGISGANVLTF. CDR3 nucleotides: TGCAGCGTTGAAACTAGCGGGATCTCTGGGGCCAACGTCCTGACTTTC.

In DNA form, the CDR3 reads TGTGCCAGCAGTGAGCCAGCCACAGATACGCAGTATTTT. Protein sequence: CASSEPATDTQYF. This chain joins TRBV6-1 and TRBJ2-3; the D is unclear. CDR1 and CDR2 (germline): MNHNS, SASEGT. The V end was cut by 3 bases, the J end by 2 bases, with 6 bases between. This CDR3 spans 13 amino acids.

This chain links TRBV11-3 with TRBJ2-3; D not resolved. Trimming took off 0 bases at V and 4 bases at J, with 11 bases between the two ends. The CDR3 loop spans 15 amino acids. Germline-derived CDR1 and CDR2 are SGHNT and YENEEA. The CDR3 loop reads CASSLDYLKADTQYF. CDR3 bases: TGTGCCAGCAGCTTAGATTACTTAAAGGCAGATACGCAGTATTTT.

This chain joins TRBV7-9 and TRBJ2-7; D could derive from TRBD1 or TRBD2 (5 bases each). The CDR3 is 15 residues long. Germline loops: CDR1 SEHNR, CDR2 FQNEAQ (reference sequence). Trimming shortened V by 4 bases and J by 3 bases, and 16 bases separated the two germline ends. CDR3 sequence reads: CASSSSGTVIYEQYF. The CDR3 nucleotides are TGTGCCAGCAGCTCATCAGGGACGGTAATCTACGAGCAGTACTTC.

This clonotype was observed a handful of times. This chain connects TRBV6-1 to TRBJ2-7, with TRBD2 matching over 7 bases. Gene TRBJ2-5 matches the end of the DNA better, so the J call may be wrong. Germline CDR1 is MNHNS and CDR2 is SASEGT. The CDR3 is made up of 18 amino acids. The CDR3 bases are TGTGCCAGCACCCGAGGGGTCCAGCGGGACGTTAGATTGGAGACCCAGTACTTC. This gives the protein CASTRGVQRDVRLETQYF.

V and J are TRBV9 and TRBJ2-6, with TRBD1 matching over 8 bases. The V and J ends lost 4 bases and 3 bases, in that order; junction bases with no gene match: 6. The CDR3 runs to 16 residues. Germline CDR1 SGDLS, CDR2 YYNGEE. Here the CDR3 reads CASSTYGQGGANVLTF. Written as DNA, the CDR3 is TGTGCCAGCAGCACCTATGGACAGGGTGGGGCCAACGTCCTGACTTTC.

This clonotype was detected a few times. This rearrangement joins TRBV6-5 to TRBJ2-7, with TRBD2 matching 7 bases. Trimming at V came to 5 bases and at J to 2 bases, leaving 12 bases not matched to a gene. CDR3 size: 16 residues. Germline CDR1 is MNHEY and CDR2 is SVGAGI. The CDR3 is CASSGSGQFAAYEQYF. The CDR3 DNA follows: TGTGCCAGCAGTGGTAGCGGGCAGTTTGCCGCCTACGAGCAGTACTTC.

This clonotype was observed a handful of times. The chain carries TRBV5-1 and TRBJ1-1; 7 bases fit TRBD1. Germline V CDR1 and CDR2: SGHRS, YFSETQ. Trimming took 8 bases from V and 1 from J; bases not matched to a gene: 5. The CDR3 is made up of 13 amino acids. The CDR3 here is CASSGQANTEAFF. In DNA, the CDR3 is TGCGCCAGTTCCGGACAGGCGAACACTGAAGCTTTCTTT.

The chain carries TRBV12-3 or TRBV12-4 and TRBJ1-5, with 9 nucleotides matching TRBD1. This CDR3 spans 15 amino acids. J gave up 3 bases and V 5 bases, and 5 bases lay outside the gene matches. CDR3 bases: TGTGCCAGCAGTCACGACAGGGGGTTCAATCAGCCCCAGCATTTT. Translation gives CASSHDRGFNQPQHF.

The chain uses TRBV6-2 or TRBV6-3 and TRBJ2-3; D gene uncertain. Trimming removed 0 bases from V and 0 bases from J, with 13 bases in between. The CDR3 covers 17 residues. Looked up from germline, CDR1 is MNHEY and CDR2 is SVGEGT. The CDR3 reads CASSYSGGPSSTDTQYF. The CDR3 nucleotides are TGTGCCAGCAGTTACTCGGGTGGCCCCTCTAGCACAGATACGCAGTATTTT.

This chain connects TRBV20-1 to TRBJ2-1; unclear D gene. The germline V gene has CDR1 DFQATT and CDR2 SNEGSKA (reference sequence). V shed 3 bases and J shed 2 bases, with 20 bases lying between them. The CDR3 covers 17 residues. The chain's CDR3 is CSASQLRASRTYNEQFF. Here the CDR3 DNA reads TGCAGTGCTAGCCAACTAAGGGCTAGTCGTACCTACAATGAGCAGTTCTTC.

The rearrangement links TRBV27 to TRBJ2-7; 7 positions agree with TRBD2. The germline gives CDR1 MNHEY, CDR2 SMNVEV (reference sequence). Unmatched junction bases numbered 3, after V lost 7 bases and J lost 0 bases. The CDR3 totals 13 residues. CDR3 residues: CASTAGDSYEQYF. The CDR3 DNA follows: TGTGCCAGCACCGCGGGAGACTCCTACGAGCAGTACTTC.

This sequence joins TRBV20-1 and TRBJ1-4, with D unclear. CDR3 length: 13 amino acids. Germline V CDR1 and CDR2: DFQATT, SNEGSKA (reference sequence). Between the trimmed V and J ends, which lost 6 bases and 0 bases, there was a span of 8 bases. The CDR3 is CSAPIATNEKLFF. CDR3 nucleotides: TGCAGTGCACCCATAGCAACTAATGAAAAACTGTTTTTT.

This clonotype has just a few counts. The chain combines TRBV7-2 with TRBJ2-5, with 10 bases lining up with TRBD2. In germline, CDR1 is SGHTA, CDR2 FQGNSA. The V gene end was trimmed by 5 bases and the J gene end by 5 bases; junction bases not matched to a gene: 11. CDR3 length equals 16 residues. CDR3 protein: CASSPARASGSETQYF. CDR3 coding DNA: TGTGCCAGCAGCCCAGCGCGGGCTAGCGGGAGTGAGACCCAGTACTTC.

With regard to this clonotype: This may come from a read error, since a much larger clone is one base off. The V call is TRBV7-9, the J call TRBJ2-3, with 8 bases aligning to TRBD2. V dropped 5 bases and J dropped 4; count of bases not matched to a gene: 8. The CDR3 contains 15 residues. Looked up from germline, CDR1 is SEHNR and CDR2 is FQNEAQ (reference sequence). The CDR3 is CASSPLAGSADTQYF. As DNA, the CDR3 is TGTGCCAGCAGCCCGTTAGCGGGATCGGCAGATACGCAGTATTTT.

This clonotype was detected only a few times. J is TRBJ2-1 and V is TRBV12-3 or TRBV12-4, with D perhaps being TRBD1 or TRBD2 (5 bases each). Trimming pared 6 bases from V and 7 bases from J, leaving 13 bases between. CDR3 length equals 13 residues. The chain's CDR3 is CASSWGPGNEQFF. CDR3 DNA sequence: TGTGCCAGCAGCTGGGGACCGGGGAATGAGCAGTTCTTC.

As concerns this clonotype: The junction shows a germline mismatch at one end, possibly a read error. The chain couples TRBV4-3 to TRBJ2-7, with 10 nucleotides matching TRBD1. This CDR3 is 16 amino acids long. The germline CDR1 and CDR2 sequences are LGHNA and YSLEER. CDR3 sequence: CASSQSGTGESYEQYF. The CDR3 region has the DNA TGCGCCAGTAGCCAATCCGGGACAGGGGAGTCCTACGAGCAGTACTTC.